These T cell receptor beta chains were read from a single sample in a study of tumor-infiltrating lymphocytes in localized non-small cell lung cancer. Sequencing used immunoSEQ multiplex PCR; TCRdb keeps in-frame clones, though not all of them. Among roughly 9,500 clones, more than 70% were seen once, and the ten largest hold roughly 14%. The sample comprised lung tumor tissue. The receptors shown here come from a human donor with non-small cell lung cancer. The CDR3 runs from the conserved cysteine through the conserved F or W. The D gene is left open where the match is weak. Where a row states a size, it is once, few, many or the class of an expanded clone; other rows omit it.

TRBJ1-2	TRBV6-6	.	.	CASSYSGGYGYTF	TGTGCCAGCAGTTACTCGGGGGGCTATGGCTACACCTTC
TRBJ2-7	TRBV6-6	.	.	CASSYAEYEQYF	TGTGCCAGCAGTTACGCGGAGTACGAGCAGTACTTC
TRBJ1-4	TRBV5-1	.	.	CASSAPTGNPNEKLFF	TGCGCCAGCAGCGCGCCAACAGGGAACCCTAATGAAAAACTGTTTTTT
TRBJ1-2	TRBV30	.	once	CARERRNYGYTF	TGTGCCCGGGAACGACGAAACTATGGCTACACCTTC
TRBJ2-1	TRBV27	.	.	CASSSQGDPRQYNEQFF	TGTGCCAGCAGTTCCCAGGGCGACCCACGCCAGTACAATGAGCAGTTCTTC
TRBJ2-7	TRBV6-6	.	.	CASTPGISYEQYF	TGTGCCAGCACCCCAGGGATATCCTACGAGCAGTACTTC
TRBJ2-1	TRBV6-5	TRBD1	.	CASTRQGANNEQFF	TGTGCCAGCACTCGACAGGGGGCTAACAATGAGCAGTTCTTC
TRBJ1-1	TRBV5-1	.	once	CASSLMGGSNTEAFF	TGCGCCAGCAGCTTAATGGGGGGTTCCAACACTGAAGCTTTCTTT
TRBJ2-7	TRBV7-2	.	.	CASSLGSPGEQYF	TGTGCCAGCAGCCTCGGGTCCCCCGGCGAGCAGTACTTC
TRBJ1-5	TRBV6-5	TRBD1	.	CASSPGTGIQPQHF	TGTGCCAGCAGTCCGGGGACAGGGATACAGCCCCAGCATTTT
TRBJ1-1	TRBV7-9	.	.	CASSLRMRGGTEAFF	TGTGCCAGCAGCCTCCGTATGAGGGGCGGCACTGAAGCTTTCTTT
TRBJ2-2	TRBV6-5	.	.	CASSFNRVRTGELFF	TGTGCCAGCAGTTTTAACAGGGTTCGGACCGGGGAGCTGTTTTTT
TRBJ1-2	TRBV18	.	.	CASSPTANTNYGYTF	TGTGCCAGCTCACCGACAGCAAACACTAACTATGGCTACACCTTC
TRBJ1-2	TRBV5-1	.	once	CASSWDIDGYTF	TGCGCCAGCAGCTGGGATATAGATGGCTACACCTTC
TRBJ1-1	TRBV14	.	once	CASSQAREGTLMNTEAFF	TGTGCCAGCAGCCAAGCCAGAGAGGGAACCCTGATGAACACTGAAGCTTTCTTT
TRBJ2-3	TRBV29-1	.	.	CSVESGSADTQYF	TGCAGCGTTGAAAGCGGGTCCGCTGATACGCAGTATTTT